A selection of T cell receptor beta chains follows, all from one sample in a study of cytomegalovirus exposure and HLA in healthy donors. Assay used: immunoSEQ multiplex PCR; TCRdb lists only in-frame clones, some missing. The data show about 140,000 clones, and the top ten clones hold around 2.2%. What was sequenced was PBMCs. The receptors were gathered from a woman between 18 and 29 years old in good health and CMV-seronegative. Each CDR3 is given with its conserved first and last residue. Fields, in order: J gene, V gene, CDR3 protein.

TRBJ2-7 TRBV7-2 CASSLMGVQGAFEQYF
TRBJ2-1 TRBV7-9 CASRPSSALSYNEQFF
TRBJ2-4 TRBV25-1 CASTSARAKNIQYF
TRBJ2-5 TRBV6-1 CASSDPRGSGETQYF
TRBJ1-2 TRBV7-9 CASSTPIKLDGYTF
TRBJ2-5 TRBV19 CASSARGGRRAQYF
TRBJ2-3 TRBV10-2 CASSELGAGGLPDTQYF
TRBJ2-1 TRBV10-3 CAIRGRRDNEQFF
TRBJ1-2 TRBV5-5 CASSEQVNYGYTF
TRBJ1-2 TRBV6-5 CASSYAGEFTGYTF
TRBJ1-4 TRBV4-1 CASSQVGHATNEKLFF
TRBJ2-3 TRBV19 CASSIPGTGKDTQYF
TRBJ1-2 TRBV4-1 CASSPRTGTWGGYTF
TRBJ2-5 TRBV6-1 CASSVTGLQETQYF
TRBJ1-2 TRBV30 CAWSSRQSYTF
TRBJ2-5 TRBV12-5 CASGLGGQGQETQYF
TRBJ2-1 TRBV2 CASRLLADYNEQFF
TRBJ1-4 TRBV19 CASSRTGTGEGEKLFF
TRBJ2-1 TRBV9 CASSEKPGLAGGASYNEQFF
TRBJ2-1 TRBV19 CASSVTSEAYNEQFF
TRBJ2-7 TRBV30 CAWSPGQGAGEQYF
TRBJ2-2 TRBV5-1 CASSSDGGTGELFF
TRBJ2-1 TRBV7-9 CASSFLVSGRRENEQFF
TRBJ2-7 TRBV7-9 CASSLDRVNEQYF
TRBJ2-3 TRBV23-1 CASSQSRTRSFVDTQYF
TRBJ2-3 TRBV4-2 CASSLAVPSTDTQYF
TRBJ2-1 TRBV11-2 CASSWSTSGFNEQFF
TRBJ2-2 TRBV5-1 CASSFPGQTGELFF
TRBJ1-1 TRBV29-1 CSVVPGPEAFF
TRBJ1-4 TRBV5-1 CASSLGQENEKLFF
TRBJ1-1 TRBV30 CAGGQGSNTEAFF
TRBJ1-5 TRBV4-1 CASSQGQVGESVNQPQHF
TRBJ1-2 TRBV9 CASSVARERVDGYTF
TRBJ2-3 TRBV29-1 CSDRTNGKLDTQYF
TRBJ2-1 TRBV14 CASSFGTGPYNEQFF
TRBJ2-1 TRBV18 CASSPITSGLNEQFF
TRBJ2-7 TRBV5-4 CASSVGTSGILPYEQYF
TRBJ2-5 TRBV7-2 CASRSGPRETQYF
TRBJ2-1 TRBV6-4 CASSRTGAAEQFF
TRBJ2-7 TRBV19 CASSMPGRGSYEQYF
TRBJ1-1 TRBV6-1 CASSVWQGAMNTEAFF
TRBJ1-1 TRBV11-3 CASSFGQGITEAFF
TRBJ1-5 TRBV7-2 CASSKRSQSTDSNQPQHF
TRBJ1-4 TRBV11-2 CASSPGTVSDEKLFF
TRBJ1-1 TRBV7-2 CASSRTGEVGMDTEAFF
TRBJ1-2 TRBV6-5 CATLKQGAVGYTF
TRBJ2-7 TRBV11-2 CASSRTPSAHEQYF
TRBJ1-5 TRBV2 CASSKQGYNQPQHF
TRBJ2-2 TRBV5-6 CASSWKRSGATGELFF
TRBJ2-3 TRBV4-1 CASSHYRDLSTDTQYF
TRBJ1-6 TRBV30 CAWSAGTDNSPLHF